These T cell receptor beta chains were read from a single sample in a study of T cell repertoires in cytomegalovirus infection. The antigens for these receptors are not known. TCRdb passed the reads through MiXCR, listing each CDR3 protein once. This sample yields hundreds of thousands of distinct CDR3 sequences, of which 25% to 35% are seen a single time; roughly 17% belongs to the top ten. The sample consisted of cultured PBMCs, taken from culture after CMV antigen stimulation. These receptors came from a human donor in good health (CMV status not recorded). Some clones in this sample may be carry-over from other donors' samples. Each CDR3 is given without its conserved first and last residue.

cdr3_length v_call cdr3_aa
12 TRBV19 ASSIGQNTGELF
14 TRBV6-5 ASTFGTSGAQETQY
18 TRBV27 ASSFSTGPSGRLSYNEQF
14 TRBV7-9 ASSPGQGDSYNEQF
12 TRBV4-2 ASSPRDTPHGQY
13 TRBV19 ASSIISATNEKLF
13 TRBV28 ASSLDRGGTDTQY
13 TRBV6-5 ASSTPRTPVSEQY
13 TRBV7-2 ASSADGSLNQPQH
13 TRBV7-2 ASSLAQTYQETQY
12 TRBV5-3 ASSSSGSQETQY
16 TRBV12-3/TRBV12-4 ASSSGLAALYSTDTQY
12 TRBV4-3 ASSQGQGPGEAF
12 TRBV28 ASRGTGNYQPQH
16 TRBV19 ASSPERTGTANTGELF
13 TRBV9 ASSPGTLGEDTQY
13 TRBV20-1 SARDLSSSTDTQY
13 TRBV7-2 ASSPGYREGDEQF
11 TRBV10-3 AIRRELSDTQY
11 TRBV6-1 ASTIWRGETQY
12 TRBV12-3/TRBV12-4 ASRSDVRYNEQF
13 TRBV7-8 ASSSEDRGLGGYT
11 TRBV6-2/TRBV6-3 ASSWDINQPQH
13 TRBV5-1 ASSSDQGSGNTIY
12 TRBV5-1 ASSSRDSGNEQF
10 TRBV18 ASSPQSGDAF
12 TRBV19 ASSTGQEREKLF
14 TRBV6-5 ASTNGRAPNTGELF
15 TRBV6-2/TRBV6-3 ASSYEVGENSNQPQH
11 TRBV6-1 ATFGTSIYEQY
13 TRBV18 ASSPPGAEADTQY
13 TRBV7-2 ASSLFGLTGSPLH
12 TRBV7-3 ASSPGTASDTQY
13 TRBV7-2 ASSLASGQLYGYT
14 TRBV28 ASSLSRLGSSYEQY
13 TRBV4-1 ASSQVLGSNTEAF
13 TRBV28 ASSLGQELNSPLH
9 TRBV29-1 SVIGVRGYT
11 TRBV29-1 SVEGADDTEAF
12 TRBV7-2 ASSFNGTSGEQY
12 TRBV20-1 SAIPSGRGRTQY
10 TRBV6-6 ASRPTGEAQY
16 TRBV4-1 ASSQRPGQGPSFTEAF
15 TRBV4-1 ASSQAFTLVTAREQF
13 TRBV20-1 SARPLAGRTDTQY
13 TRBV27 ASSALTGYAEKLF
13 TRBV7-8 ASSLARLVEETQY
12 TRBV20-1 SASGPHSMSEQF
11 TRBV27 ASSTSYNSPLH
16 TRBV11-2 ASSAEGLGTAYYNEQF